This T cell receptor (beta chain) was sequenced during a study of response to subunit inactivated influenza vaccine. Study conclusions and caveats: The study's authors posited that every seasonal influenza vaccination enlists few new T cells.

This clonotype was seen only a few times. Its antigen is as yet unknown. TCRdb re-called the RT-PCR reads through MiXCR, storing one row per CDR3 protein. The table includes 450,000 to 600,000 distinct CDR3 sequences, approximately 7.6% detected once. Germline CDR1 reads DFQATT; CDR2 reads SNEGSKA (reference sequence). This CDR3 region has 16 residues. With V trimmed by 5 bases and J by 5 bases, 17 bases remained unmatched. The receptor was derived from a man between 50 and 69 years old who received an inactivated influenza vaccine. This chain joins TRBV20-1 and TRBJ1-1, with 7 bases lining up with TRBD1. Here the sequenced sample was PBMCs from blood, taken 23 to 25 months after vaccination. In DNA form, the CDR3 reads TGCAGTGCTCCGCGCCTAGACAGGGCGGTGGGGACTGAAGCTTTCTTT. Translating it yields CSAPRLDRAVGTEAFF.